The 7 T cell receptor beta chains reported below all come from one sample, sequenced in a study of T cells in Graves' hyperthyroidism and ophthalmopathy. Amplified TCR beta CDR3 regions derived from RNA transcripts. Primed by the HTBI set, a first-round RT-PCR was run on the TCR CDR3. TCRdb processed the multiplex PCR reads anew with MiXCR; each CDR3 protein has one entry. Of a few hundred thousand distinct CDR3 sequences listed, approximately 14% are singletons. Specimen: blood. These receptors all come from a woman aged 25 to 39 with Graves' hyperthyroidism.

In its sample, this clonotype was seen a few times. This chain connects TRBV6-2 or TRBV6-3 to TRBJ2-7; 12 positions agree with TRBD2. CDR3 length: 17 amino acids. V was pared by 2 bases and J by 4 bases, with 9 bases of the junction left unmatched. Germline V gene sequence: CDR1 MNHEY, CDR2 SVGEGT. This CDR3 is CASSYLLGLAGRYEQYF. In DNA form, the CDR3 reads TGTGCCAGCAGTTACCTCCTAGGACTAGCGGGAAGGTACGAGCAGTACTTC.

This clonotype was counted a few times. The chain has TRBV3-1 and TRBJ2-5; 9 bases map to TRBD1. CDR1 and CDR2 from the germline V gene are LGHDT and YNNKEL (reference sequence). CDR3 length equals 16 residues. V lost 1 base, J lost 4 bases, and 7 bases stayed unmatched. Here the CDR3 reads CASSQGAPGQGETQYF. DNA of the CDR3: TGTGCCAGCAGCCAAGGGGCCCCGGGACAGGGAGAGACCCAGTACTTC.

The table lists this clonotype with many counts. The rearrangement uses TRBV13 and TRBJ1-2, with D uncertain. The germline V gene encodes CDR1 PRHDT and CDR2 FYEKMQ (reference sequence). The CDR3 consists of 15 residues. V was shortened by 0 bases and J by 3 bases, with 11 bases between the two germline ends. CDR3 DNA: TGTGCCAGCAGCTTAGGACGGTATCGGGACTATGGCTACACCTTC. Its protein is CASSLGRYRDYGYTF.

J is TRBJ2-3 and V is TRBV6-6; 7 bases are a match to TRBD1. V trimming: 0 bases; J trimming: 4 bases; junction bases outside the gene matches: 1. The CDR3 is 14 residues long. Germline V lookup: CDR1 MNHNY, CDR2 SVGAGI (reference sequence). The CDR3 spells CASSYSTGADTQYF. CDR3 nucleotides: TGTGCCAGCAGTTACTCAACAGGGGCAGATACGCAGTATTTT.

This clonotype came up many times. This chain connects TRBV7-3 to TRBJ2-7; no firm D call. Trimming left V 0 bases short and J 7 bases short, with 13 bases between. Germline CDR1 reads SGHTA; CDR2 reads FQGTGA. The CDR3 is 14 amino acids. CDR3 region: CASSLTGRLGEQYF. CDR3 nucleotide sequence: TGTGCCAGCAGCTTAACCGGACGGTTGGGGGAGCAGTACTTC.

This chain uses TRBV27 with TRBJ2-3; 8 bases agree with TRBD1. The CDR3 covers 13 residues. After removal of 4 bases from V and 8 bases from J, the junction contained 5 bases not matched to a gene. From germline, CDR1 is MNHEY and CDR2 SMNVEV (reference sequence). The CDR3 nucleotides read TGTGCCAGCAGTTCACCGGGACAGGTTACGCAGTATTTT. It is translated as CASSSPGQVTQYF.

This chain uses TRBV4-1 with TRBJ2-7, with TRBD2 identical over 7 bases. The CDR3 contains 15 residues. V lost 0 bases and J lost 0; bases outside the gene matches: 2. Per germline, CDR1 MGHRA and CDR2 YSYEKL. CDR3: CASSQEGGSSYEQYF. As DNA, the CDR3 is TGCGCCAGCAGCCAAGAGGGAGGGAGCTCCTACGAGCAGTACTTC.